This is a list of T cell receptor beta chains from one sample in a study of graft-versus-host responses after intestinal transplantation. Sequencing was performed with immunoSEQ multiplex PCR; in TCRdb, only in-frame clones are kept and a portion is missing. The top ten clones hold approximately 5% of a sample with about 17,000 clones, approximately 86% of them seen once. The sequencing here drew on ileum tissue, taken 17 days after transplant. These receptors all stem from a human patient who received an intestinal transplant, so some T cells may come from the graft donor. The CDR3 runs from the conserved cysteine through the conserved F or W. A D gene is named only where the DNA matches it firmly. Rows may omit the clone size; those that give it use once, few, many or a size class.

clone size: NA
D gene: NA
J gene: TRBJ2-1
V gene: TRBV29-1
CDR3 protein: CSVVSPTTNEQFF
CDR3 DNA: TGCAGCGTTGTCTCGCCCACAACCAATGAGCAGTTCTTC

clone size: NA
D gene: TRBD2
J gene: TRBJ2-3
V gene: TRBV27
CDR3 protein: CASSPHLAGGQNTQYF
CDR3 DNA: TGTGCCAGCAGTCCCCATCTAGCGGGGGGGCAAAATACGCAGTATTTT

clone size: NA
D gene: NA
J gene: TRBJ2-5
V gene: TRBV7-6
CDR3 protein: CASSFVSLKTQYF
CDR3 DNA: TGTGCCAGCAGCTTCGTATCTCTGAAGACCCAGTACTTC

clone size: few
D gene: NA
J gene: TRBJ2-3
V gene: TRBV2
CDR3 protein: CASSALLEGADTQYF
CDR3 DNA: TGTGCCAGCAGTGCACTGTTGGAGGGCGCAGATACGCAGTATTTT

clone size: NA
D gene: TRBD2
J gene: TRBJ2-7
V gene: TRBV7-9
CDR3 protein: CASSPGGGVSYEQYF
CDR3 DNA: TGTGCCAGCAGCCCCGGCGGGGGGGTCTCCTACGAGCAGTACTTC

clone size: NA
D gene: TRBD1
J gene: TRBJ1-1
V gene: TRBV4-2
CDR3 protein: CASSPGTVNTEAFF
CDR3 DNA: TGTGCCAGCAGCCCCGGGACAGTGAACACTGAAGCTTTCTTT

clone size: NA
D gene: NA
J gene: TRBJ1-1
V gene: TRBV5-7
CDR3 protein: CASSASIRASKTEAFF
CDR3 DNA: TGTGCCAGCAGCGCGAGTATCCGGGCTTCAAAAACTGAAGCTTTCTTT

clone size: once
D gene: NA
J gene: TRBJ1-3
V gene: TRBV30
CDR3 protein: CAWMVGARLGPGNTIYF
CDR3 DNA: TGTGCCTGGATGGTTGGGGCCCGCTTGGGGCCTGGAAACACCATATATTTT

clone size: NA
D gene: NA
J gene: TRBJ1-2
V gene: TRBV5-1
CDR3 protein: CASSLFRRDYGYTF
CDR3 DNA: TGCGCCAGCAGCTTGTTTCGCAGGGACTATGGCTACACCTTC

clone size: NA
D gene: NA
J gene: TRBJ2-3
V gene: TRBV11-2
CDR3 protein: CASSLWGRKEDTQYF
CDR3 DNA: TGTGCCAGCAGCTTATGGGGCAGGAAAGAGGATACGCAGTATTTT

clone size: NA
D gene: NA
J gene: TRBJ1-2
V gene: TRBV7-3
CDR3 protein: CASSLTGGSDYGYTF
CDR3 DNA: TGTGCCAGCAGCTTAACGGGAGGCAGCGACTATGGCTACACCTTC

clone size: NA
D gene: TRBD1
J gene: TRBJ1-5
V gene: TRBV25-1
CDR3 protein: CASNDRDHDQPQHF
CDR3 DNA: TGTGCCAGCAACGACAGGGATCATGATCAGCCCCAGCATTTT